These T cell receptor beta chains were read from a single sample in a study of Ad26.COV2.S vaccination and SARS-CoV-2 variants. Using immunoSEQ multiplex PCR, the repertoire was profiled, and TCRdb retains in-frame clones only, with some absent. The sample contains some 350,000 clones, around 83% of which appear only once. The sample in question was peripheral blood, obtained in a trial of Ad26.COV2.S vaccine versus placebo. The receptors stem from a person aged 18-60 years who received the Ad26.COV2.S COVID-19 vaccine or a placebo. The CDR3 runs from the conserved cysteine through the conserved F or W. A D gene is named only where the DNA matches it firmly. The size entry is marked missing in some rows and otherwise reads once, few, many or a size class.

d_call clone_size j_call v_call cdr3_nt cdr3_aa
. . TRBJ2-1 TRBV5-1 TGCGCCAGCAGCTCATGGGACTCGCCCGCCCTAACCTACAATGAGCAGTTCTTC CASSSWDSPALTYNEQFF
TRBD2 . TRBJ2-5 TRBV7-9 TGTGCCAGCAGCTTAGAGGCTAGCGGGAGGGAGCAAGAGACCCAGTACTTC CASSLEASGREQETQYF
TRBD1 . TRBJ1-3 TRBV18 TGTGCCAGCTCACCTCTTCGCGGGACAGGGGCTGGAAACACCATATATTTT CASSPLRGTGAGNTIYF
TRBD2 once TRBJ2-3 TRBV2 TGTGCCAGCAGTGCCACTACTAGCGGGAGGGTCACAGATACGCAGTATTTT CASSATTSGRVTDTQYF
TRBD1 . TRBJ2-1 TRBV7-2 TGTGCCAGCAGCCTGCGGACAGGGACACCTGAGCAGTTCTTC CASSLRTGTPEQFF
. . TRBJ2-7 TRBV7-9 TGTGCCAGCAGCCCTGAAGGGAGCTCCTACGAGCAGTACTTC CASSPEGSSYEQYF
TRBD1 . TRBJ1-2 TRBV24-1 TGTGCCACCAGTGATTCCGGGACAGGGGGTAGTGGCTACACCTTC CATSDSGTGGSGYTF
. . TRBJ1-2 TRBV6-5 TGTGCCACCACAGGGTTCGGGTATGGCTACACCTTC CATTGFGYGYTF
. . TRBJ1-2 TRBV6-1 TGTGCCAGCAGTGACCCAGTGGGGTATAATGGCTACACCTTC CASSDPVGYNGYTF
TRBD2 . TRBJ2-1 TRBV7-2 TGTGCCAGCAGGTTAGCGGGAGGATTAAACAATGAGCAGTTCTTC CASRLAGGLNNEQFF
TRBD2 . TRBJ2-3 TRBV25-1 TGTGCCAGCAGCCATACTCGGGGGGACAGCACAGATACGCAGTATTTT CASSHTRGDSTDTQYF
. once TRBJ2-7 TRBV6-5 TGTGCCAGCAGTTCTCCACGACTCGGTCGCAACGAGCAGTACTTC CASSSPRLGRNEQYF
TRBD1 . TRBJ2-7 TRBV2 TGTGCCAGCAGGGACAGGACAGGGGTGGGCGAGCAGTACTTC CASRDRTGVGEQYF
. . TRBJ1-1 TRBV19 TGTGCCAGTAGTATTCCCGACAGGAACACTGAAGCTTTCTTT CASSIPDRNTEAFF
. . TRBJ2-3 TRBV7-9 TGTGCCAGCAGCAACCGGGACAGCACAGATACGCAGTATTTT CASSNRDSTDTQYF
. . TRBJ1-2 TRBV12-3/TRBV12-4 TGTGCCAGCAGTTTTGGAGGGATTGGCTACACCTTC CASSFGGIGYTF
. . TRBJ1-6 TRBV19 TGTGCCAGTAGTATAGACCTGACAGCCACGAATTCACCCCTCCACTTT CASSIDLTATNSPLHF
. once TRBJ1-5 TRBV6-5 TGTGCCAGCGGGACGCCGGCCGTAGGACAGCCCCAGCATTTT CASGTPAVGQPQHF
. . TRBJ2-7 TRBV5-1 TGCGCCAGCAGCTTGGCTGGCGGGAATAGCCTCTACGAGCAGTACTTC CASSLAGGNSLYEQYF
TRBD1 . TRBJ2-1 TRBV10-1 TGCGCCAGCCGCAGGACAGGGTACCCTAAGGGGGCCTACAATGAGCAGTTCTTC CASRRTGYPKGAYNEQFF
. . TRBJ1-2 TRBV4-1 TGCGCCAGCAGCCCTCGTGGAGAAAGGGCATCATCTGGCTACACCTTC CASSPRGERASSGYTF
. few TRBJ2-2 TRBV5-8 TGTGCCAGCAGCTTGGTGGGTTTGTGGGACGGCGCCGGGGAGCTGTTTTTT CASSLVGLWDGAGELFF
TRBD1 . TRBJ1-3 TRBV19 TGTGCCAGCACAGCTTACCCCAGGGGGTTTGCTGGAAACACCATATATTTT CASTAYPRGFAGNTIYF
. . TRBJ2-1 TRBV9 TGTGCCAGCAGCGTAGCCGGTACTAGCAAAGGTCACAATGAGCAGTTCTTC CASSVAGTSKGHNEQFF
. . TRBJ1-1 TRBV10-1 TGCGCCAGCAGCAGGACAGAAGACACTGAAGCTTTCTTT CASSRTEDTEAFF
. . TRBJ1-1 TRBV9 TGTGCCAGCAGCGTAGACGGTCGACAGACCACTGAAGCTTTCTTT CASSVDGRQTTEAFF
TRBD1 . TRBJ1-3 TRBV7-9 TGTGCCAGCAGGTCAGGGGGGAATGGAAACACCATATATTTT CASRSGGNGNTIYF
TRBD1 . TRBJ2-2 TRBV19 TGTGCCAGTAGTAGGACAGGGGAGGTTACCGGGGAGCTGTTTTTT CASSRTGEVTGELFF
TRBD1 . TRBJ2-3 TRBV10-3 TGTGCCACCTCCGGGACAGGGTTTCCTTCGGGCACAGATACGCAGTATTTT CATSGTGFPSGTDTQYF
. . TRBJ1-1 TRBV7-2 TGTGCCAGCAGCTTAGAACTCGGGGGTGGAAACACTGAAGCTTTCTTT CASSLELGGGNTEAFF
. . TRBJ2-7 TRBV11-2 TGTGCCAGCAGCTTCCCCGCGACCTACGAGCAGTACTTC CASSFPATYEQYF
. . TRBJ1-5 TRBV6-6 TGTGCCAGCAGTTGGGGCAGGGGAAACAATCAGCCCCAGCATTTT CASSWGRGNNQPQHF
TRBD1 . TRBJ2-7 TRBV5-8 TGTGCCAGCAGATTAACAGGGGTTCGGAACGAGCAGTACTTC CASRLTGVRNEQYF
. . TRBJ2-2 TRBV11-2 TGTGCCAGCAGCGCTCGGGACTCCCCGCAGGTCGCCGGGGAGCTGTTTTTT CASSARDSPQVAGELFF
. . TRBJ1-6 TRBV2 TGTGCCAGCAGACCGGGTGGGGGCAGGGGAAATTCACCCCTCCACTTT CASRPGGGRGNSPLHF
. few TRBJ2-7 TRBV21-1 TGTGCCAGCAGGGGAACACTAGAGGACGAGCAGTACTTC CASRGTLEDEQYF
TRBD1 . TRBJ1-5 TRBV19 TGTGCCAGTAGTATAGTAATTAAGGGACAGATCAATCAGCCCCAGCATTTT CASSIVIKGQINQPQHF
. . TRBJ1-1 TRBV12-3/TRBV12-4 TGTGCCAGCAGTTTCGGACAGCGACGAGCTTTCTTT CASSFGQRRAFF
TRBD2 . TRBJ2-7 TRBV19 TGTGCCAGTAGTATTGCGGCTAGCGGGGCATCCTACGAGCAGTACTTC CASSIAASGASYEQYF
. . TRBJ2-3 TRBV29-1 TGCAGCGTTGAAGGGCAGGACGCAGATACGCAGTATTTT CSVEGQDADTQYF
TRBD1 . TRBJ2-3 TRBV30 TGTGCCTGGACCCGTCGGAACAGGGGTTTAGATACGCAGTATTTT CAWTRRNRGLDTQYF
. . TRBJ2-7 TRBV19 TGTGCCAGTAGTATTGGGCGCTACGAGCAGTACTTC CASSIGRYEQYF
TRBD1 once TRBJ1-4 TRBV6-2/TRBV6-3 TGTGCCAGCAGCACAGGGGGCGGTGAGAATGAAAAACTGTTTTTT CASSTGGGENEKLFF
. . TRBJ1-2 TRBV5-4 TGTGCCAGCAGCTTGCCCGGGACAAGCTATGGCTACACCTTC CASSLPGTSYGYTF
. . TRBJ2-7 TRBV10-3 TGTGCCATCAGTGACTTTGTGTCAGGGCGGACCTACGAGCAGTACTTC CAISDFVSGRTYEQYF
. . TRBJ2-1 TRBV20-1 TGCAGTGCTAGGGCATTCAATGAGCAGTTCTTC CSARAFNEQFF
TRBD2 . TRBJ2-4 TRBV30 TGTGCCTGGAGTGTACGGGGGGTGACTTTAGCCAAAAACATTCAGTACTTC CAWSVRGVTLAKNIQYF
. . TRBJ1-1 TRBV3-1/TRBV3-2 TGTGCCAGCAGCCAAGATCCGCAGATTCCTATGAACACTGAAGCTTTCTTT CASSQDPQIPMNTEAFF
. . TRBJ1-1 TRBV10-2 TGCGCCAGCAGTGAACCCGACAGGCCTAACACTGAAGCTTTCTTT CASSEPDRPNTEAFF
TRBD1 . TRBJ2-7 TRBV30 TGTGCCTGGAGTGTACCCGGGACAGCAGCCGAGCAGTACTTC CAWSVPGTAAEQYF
. . TRBJ1-2 TRBV6-2/TRBV6-3 TGTGCCAGCAGTCGCTCCGGGCCTACTTTTTCTCGGGGCTACACCTTC CASSRSGPTFSRGYTF
TRBD2 . TRBJ2-7 TRBV15 TGTGCCACCAGCGGGGGACTAGCGAGGGAGCAGTACTTC CATSGGLAREQYF
. few TRBJ1-6 TRBV27 TGTGCCAGCATGGCCTATAATTCACCCCTCCACTTT CASMAYNSPLHF
. . TRBJ2-2 TRBV7-9 TGTGCCAGCGGCCGACTGGGAAACACCGGGGAGCTGTTTTTT CASGRLGNTGELFF
. . TRBJ1-5 TRBV15 TGTGCCACCAGCAGAAGACAGGGCAATCAGCCCCAGCATTTT CATSRRQGNQPQHF
. . TRBJ2-1 TRBV5-1 TGCGCCAGCAGCTTGGGTCAGGGACCAGGCGATGAGCAGTTCTTC CASSLGQGPGDEQFF
. . TRBJ1-2 TRBV11-2 TGTGCCAGCAGCTTAGAAGGCGAACAAGGGAACTTC CASSLEGEQGNF
TRBD2 . TRBJ2-1 TRBV11-2 TGTGCCAGCAGATCCGTTAGGTCTAGCGGGCCCTACAATGAGCAGTTCTTC CASRSVRSSGPYNEQFF